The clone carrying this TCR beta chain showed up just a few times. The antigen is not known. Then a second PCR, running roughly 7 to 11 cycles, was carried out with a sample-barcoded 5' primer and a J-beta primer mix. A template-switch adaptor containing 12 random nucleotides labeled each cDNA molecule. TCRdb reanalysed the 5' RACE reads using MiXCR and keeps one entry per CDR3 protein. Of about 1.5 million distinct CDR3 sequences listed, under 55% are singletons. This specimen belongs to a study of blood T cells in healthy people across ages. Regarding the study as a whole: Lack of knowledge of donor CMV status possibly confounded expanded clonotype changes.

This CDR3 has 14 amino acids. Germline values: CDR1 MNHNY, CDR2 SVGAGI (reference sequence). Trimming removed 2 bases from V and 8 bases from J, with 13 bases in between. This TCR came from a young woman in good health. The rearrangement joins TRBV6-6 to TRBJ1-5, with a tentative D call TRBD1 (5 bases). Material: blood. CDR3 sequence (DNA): TGTGCCAGCAGTTACACAGCGGGGGGTGAGCCCCAGCATTTT. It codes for CASSYTAGGEPQHF.